The clone carrying this T cell receptor beta chain was observed a few times. Profiling relied on immunoSEQ multiplex PCR, and the TCRdb table lists in-frame clones only, not all of them. The sample lists about 210,000 clones, roughly nine tenths occurring once. This sample is part of a study of blood T cell repertoires in COVID-19. Turning to the study itself: The United States, Italy and Spain provided the acute and convalescent COVID-19 samples. T cells, B-cell-depleted T cells, or PBMCs provided the cDNA or gDNA that served as material.

This TCR came from a man aged 40-50 years with acute or convalescent COVID-19. Sequencing input: peripheral blood.

DNA for the CDR3: TGTGCCAGCAGCCTACAGGGGCCAGTGAACACTGAAGCTTTCTTT. Amino acids: CASSLQGPVNTEAFF. The rearrangement links TRBV7-3 to TRBJ1-1, with 7 bases identical to TRBD1. This CDR3 comprises 15 residues. Trimming at V came to 5 bases and at J to 0 bases, leaving 6 bases not matched to a gene. Germline CDR1 SGHTA, CDR2 FQGTGA.